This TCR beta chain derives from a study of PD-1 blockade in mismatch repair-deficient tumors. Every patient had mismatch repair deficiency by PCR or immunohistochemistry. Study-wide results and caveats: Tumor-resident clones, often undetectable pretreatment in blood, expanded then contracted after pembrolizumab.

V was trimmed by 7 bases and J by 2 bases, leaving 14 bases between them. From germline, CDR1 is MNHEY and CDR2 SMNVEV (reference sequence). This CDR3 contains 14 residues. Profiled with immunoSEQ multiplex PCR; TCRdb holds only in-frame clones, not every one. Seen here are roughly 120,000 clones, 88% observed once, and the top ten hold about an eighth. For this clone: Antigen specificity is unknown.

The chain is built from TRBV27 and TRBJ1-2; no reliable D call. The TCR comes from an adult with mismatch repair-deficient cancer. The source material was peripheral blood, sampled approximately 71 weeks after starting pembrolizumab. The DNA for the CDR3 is TGTGCCAGCATCGATCGGCAGCAGAACTATGGCTACACCTTC. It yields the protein CASIDRQQNYGYTF.